The clone carrying this TCR beta chain was observed a handful of times. The antigen is undetermined. These data are taken from a study of human T cells and chemical hapten exposure. Study-wide background: Patients had diphenylcyclopropenone applied to the scalp weekly throughout the approximately 25-week study. Notes on the study in general: Sensitization with DPC brought no change to TCRs above 1 in 1000 in frequency.

Library preparation tagged each individual cDNA molecule with a unique molecular identifier. Per the study methods: Between 23,224 and 690,600 TCRs appeared in each sample, and the median stood at approximately 100,000. TCRdb fed the RACE reads into MiXCR, producing one record per CDR3 protein. What appears here as the V and J calls and clone size reflects TCRdb's work, not the paper's. The data hold some 200,000 distinct CDR3 sequences, with 20% to 25% observed a single time. The CDR3 is made up of 13 amino acids. The ends were cut back, 3 bases at V and 6 bases at J, with 12 bases in the middle. Germline V gene sequence: CDR1 DFQATT, CDR2 SNEGSKA (reference sequence). Time point denoted: patch test 1, 2 weeks after DPC sensitization. Described treatment: therapeutic diphenylcyclopropenone sensitization with weekly scalp DPC.

The clonotype comes from a woman aged 50 to 60 with alopecia areata. Some clones in this sample may be carry-over from other donors' samples. V is TRBV20-1 and J is TRBJ2-1; D is uncertain. The sequences come from whole blood, collected in connection with sensitization to the hapten diphenylcyclopropenone (DPC). CDR3 sequence reads: CSASADPGNEQFF. In DNA form, the CDR3 reads TGCAGTGCTAGCGCGGACCCCGGCAATGAGCAGTTCTTC.